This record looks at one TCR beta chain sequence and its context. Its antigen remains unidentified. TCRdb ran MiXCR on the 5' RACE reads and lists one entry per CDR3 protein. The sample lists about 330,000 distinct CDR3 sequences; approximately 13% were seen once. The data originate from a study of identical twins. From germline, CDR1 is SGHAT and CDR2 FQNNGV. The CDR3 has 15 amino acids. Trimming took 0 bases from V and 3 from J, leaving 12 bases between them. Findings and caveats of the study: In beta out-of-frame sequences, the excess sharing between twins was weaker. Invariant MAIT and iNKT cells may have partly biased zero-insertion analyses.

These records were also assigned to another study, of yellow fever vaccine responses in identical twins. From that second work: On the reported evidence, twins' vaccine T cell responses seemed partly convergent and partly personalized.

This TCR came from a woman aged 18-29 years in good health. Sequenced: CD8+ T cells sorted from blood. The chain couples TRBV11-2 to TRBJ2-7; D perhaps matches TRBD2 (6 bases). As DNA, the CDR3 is TGTGCCAGCAGCTTAGAGGGGGGAGCAGGCTACGAGCAGTACTTC. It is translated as CASSLEGGAGYEQYF.